This T cell receptor beta chain originates from a study of blood T cell repertoires in COVID-19. Whole-study context: COVID-19 samples from acute and convalescent phases originated in the United States, Italy and Spain.

Measured with immunoSEQ multiplex PCR; TCRdb has only the in-frame clones, and not every one. This table holds fewer than 90,000 clones, about nine tenths found once. CDR3 length equals 11 residues. Trimming took off 10 bases at V and 0 bases at J, with 3 bases between the two ends. CDR1 is ENHRY and CDR2 is SYGVKD in the germline V gene. V usage is TRBV10-3 and J usage is TRBJ2-2; D is unclear. Sequencing used peripheral blood. This TCR derives from a man in his 60s with acute or convalescent COVID-19. The CDR3 DNA sequence: TGTGCCACCACGAACACCGGGGAGCTGTTTTTT. It translates to CATTNTGELFF.